The T cell receptor beta chain under discussion was sequenced for a study of blood T cell repertoires in COVID-19. Overall study: Sites in the United States, Italy and Spain provided acute and convalescent COVID-19 samples.

CDR1 and CDR2 from the germline V gene are SGHTA and FQGTGA. This CDR3 spans 15 amino acids. The trim removed 5 bases at V and 3 bases at J, leaving 10 bases unmatched. Using immunoSEQ multiplex PCR, the repertoire was profiled, and TCRdb retains in-frame clones only, with some absent. Of 250,000 or so clones in the sample, 88% were seen once. The sequence was obtained from a woman younger than 45 with acute or convalescent COVID-19. The rearrangement uses TRBV7-3 and TRBJ2-7, with 7 bases identical to TRBD1. The sequenced material came from peripheral blood. CDR3 sequence (DNA): TGTGCCAGCAGCGAGCGAGACAGGGTGAACTACGAGCAGTACTTC. This gives the protein CASSERDRVNYEQYF. Combining the CDR3 with reference TRBV7-3 and TRBJ2-7 gives the whole variable domain GAGVSQTPSNKVTEKGKYVELRCDPISGHTALYWYRQSLGQGPEFLIYFQGTGAADDSGLPNDRFFAVRPEGSVSTLKIQRTERGDSAVYLCASSERDRVNYEQYFGPGTRLTVT.